Within the sample, the clone carrying this T cell receptor beta chain is medium-sized. This sample is part of a study of OX40 agonist ivuxolimab in advanced cancers. Per the germline V gene, CDR1 is MGHRA and CDR2 is YSYEKL. CDR3 length equals 16 residues. The junction had 3 bases not matched to a gene; V was cut back by 3 bases and J by 0 bases. Exclusion of a patient followed from autoimmune disease history or systemic immunosuppression. Assay used: immunoSEQ multiplex PCR; TCRdb lists only in-frame clones, some missing. The table records about 70,000 clones, 80% to 90% of them present only once. The V call is TRBV4-1, the J call TRBJ2-3; TRBD2 agrees at 10 bases. The source of this sequence is an adult with an advanced solid tumor such as melanoma, head and neck, liver or kidney cancer. The sequences come from CD4+ or CD8+ T cells sorted from blood, collected in a trial of the OX40 agonist ivuxolimab. The CDR3 spells CASSQRTSGSTDTQYF. In DNA, the CDR3 is TGCGCCAGCAGCCAGCGGACTAGCGGAAGCACAGATACGCAGTATTTT.